This entry lists 9 T cell receptor beta chains sequenced from one sample in a study of control samples from healthy donors and cancer patients. TCRdb's table, derived via immunoSEQ multiplex PCR, lists solely in-frame clones and lacks some. Of approximately 140,000 clones in the sample, 91% were seen once. Sequencing was performed on blood. Receptor source: a man younger than 35 in good health.

The rearrangement links TRBV29-1 to TRBJ2-1; the match to TRBD1 covers 8 bases. Germline V lookup: CDR1 SQVTM, CDR2 ANQGSEA. The V gene end was trimmed by 6 bases and the J gene end by 6 bases; junction bases not matched to a gene: 1. This CDR3 contains 11 residues. CDR3 sequence reads: CSVGQANEQFF. The CDR3 DNA follows: TGCAGCGTGGGACAGGCCAATGAGCAGTTCTTC.

The rearrangement joins TRBV9 to TRBJ2-7; D perhaps matches TRBD1 (6 bases). Germline lookup yields CDR1 SGDLS and CDR2 YYNGEE. This CDR3 has 15 amino acids. Trimming took off 0 bases at V and 0 bases at J, with 10 bases between the two ends. CDR3 DNA sequence: TGTGCCAGCAGCGTAGAGGCAGGGGCCTCCTACGAGCAGTACTTC. Translated, it gives CASSVEAGASYEQYF.

The chain links TRBV4-1 to TRBJ2-1; 9 bases match TRBD1. The CDR3 length is 15 residues. V lost 4 bases to trimming and J lost 9 bases; unmatched junction nucleotides: 10. Germline V lookup: CDR1 MGHRA, CDR2 YSYEKL. The CDR3 DNA reads TGCGCCAGCAGCCCGACGGGACAGGGCCTTCGTGAGCAGTTCTTC. Protein product: CASSPTGQGLREQFF.

The chain combines TRBV28 with TRBJ1-4; TRBD1 aligns across 8 bases. The J segment lost 5 bases and the V segment lost 2 bases, leaving 4 bases of the junction unmatched. Germline CDR1 is MDHEN and CDR2 is SYDVKM. The length of the CDR3 is 15 residues. Written as DNA, the CDR3 is TGTGCCAGCAGTTTAGGAGACAGGGGAAATGAAAAACTGTTTTTT. Translation: CASSLGDRGNEKLFF.

The rearrangement links TRBV11-2 to TRBJ1-2; D call uncertain. Trimming removed 1 base at V and 0 bases at J, with 3 bases between. The CDR3 contains 13 residues. Germline values: CDR1 SGHAT, CDR2 FQNNGV. The CDR3, as DNA: TGTGCCAGCAGCTTAGTAGCTAACTATGGCTACACCTTC. It specifies CASSLVANYGYTF.

The chain carries TRBV5-1 and TRBJ1-6, with a weak D call TRBD1 (5 bases). V was shortened by 0 bases and J by 5 bases, with 12 bases between the two germline ends. The CDR3 runs to 16 residues. Germline V gene lookup returns CDR1 SGHRS and CDR2 YFSETQ. In DNA, the CDR3 is TGCGCCAGCAGCTTGGCCGGGACGGTGGATAATTCACCCCTCCACTTT. Translation gives CASSLAGTVDNSPLHF.

The chain uses TRBV5-1 and TRBJ1-4, with D maybe TRBD1 (5 bases). The V end was cut by 5 bases, the J end by 2 bases, with 10 bases between. CDR3 size: 14 residues. Germline V lookup: CDR1 SGHRS, CDR2 YFSETQ. Written as DNA, the CDR3 is TGCGCCAGCAGGGACACATACACTAATGAAAAACTGTTTTTT. As protein: CASRDTYTNEKLFF. Based on the CDR3 plus reference TRBV5-1 and TRBJ1-4, the full variable domain is KAGVTQTPRYLIKTRGQQVTLSCSPISGHRSVSWYQQTPGQGLQFLFEYFSETQRNKGNFPGRFSGRQFSNSRSEMNVSTLELGDSALYLCASRDTYTNEKLFFGSGTQLSVL.

The chain recombines TRBV19 with TRBJ2-3, with TRBD2 matching over 12 bases. The germline CDR1 and CDR2 sequences are LNHDA and SQIVND (reference sequence). The V gene end was trimmed by 5 bases and the J gene end by 0 bases; junction bases not matched to a gene: 12. This CDR3 comprises 19 residues. The CDR3 reads CASSGPLAGGPPSTDTQYF. CDR3 sequence (DNA): TGTGCCAGTAGTGGGCCCCTAGCGGGGGGGCCTCCTAGCACAGATACGCAGTATTTT.

The CDR3 nucleotides read TGTGCCAGCAACCCAACTGGGGAGTGGAATCAGCCCCAGCATTTT. This codes for CASNPTGEWNQPQHF. The chain joins TRBV6-5 to TRBJ1-5; D gene uncertain. The V gene's germline CDR1 is MNHEY and CDR2 SVGAGI. The CDR3 covers 15 residues. Trimming removed 7 bases from V and 4 bases from J, with 17 bases in between.